The rows below give T cell receptor beta chains drawn from one sample of a study of cytomegalovirus exposure and HLA in healthy donors. Generated by immunoSEQ multiplex PCR, the TCRdb table keeps only in-frame clones and is missing some. Of 200,000 to 250,000 clones listed, about nine tenths are singletons. Material for sequencing was PBMCs. Receptor source: a woman under 30 in good health and CMV-seropositive. Each CDR3 is given with its conserved first and last residue. The D gene is left open where the match is weak. Rows may omit the clone size; those that give it use once, few, many or a size class.

CDR3	DNA	D	V	size	J
CASRTGGSGANVLTF	TGTGCCAGCAGAACAGGGGGCTCTGGGGCCAACGTCCTGACTTTC	TRBD1	TRBV6-5	.	TRBJ2-6
CASSYSAQGSGYTF	TGTGCCAGCAGTTACTCGGCACAGGGCAGTGGCTACACCTTC	.	TRBV6-5	.	TRBJ1-2
CASSELPGQNTGELFF	TGTGCCAGCAGCGAACTACCGGGACAGAACACCGGGGAGCTGTTTTTT	.	TRBV28	.	TRBJ2-2
CASSYSILAAETQYF	TGTGCCAGCAGTTACTCCATTCTAGCGGCTGAGACCCAGTACTTC	TRBD2	TRBV6-5	.	TRBJ2-5
CASSVVPRATDTQYF	TGTGCCAGCAGCGTAGTGCCGAGGGCCACAGATACGCAGTATTTT	.	TRBV9	.	TRBJ2-3
CASSPSSNRAYGYTF	TGTGCCAGCTCACCTTCCTCCAACAGGGCCTATGGCTACACCTTC	.	TRBV18	few	TRBJ1-2
CASSRDRENTIYF	TGTGCCAGCAGCCGTGACAGGGAAAACACCATATATTTT	TRBD1	TRBV7-8	.	TRBJ1-3
CASDRVNTEAFF	TGTGCCAGCGACAGGGTGAACACTGAAGCTTTCTTT	TRBD1	TRBV2	.	TRBJ1-1
CASSNTGGGYEQYF	TGTGCCAGCAGTAACACAGGGGGCGGGTACGAGCAGTACTTC	TRBD1	TRBV6-1	.	TRBJ2-7
CASSYSREYSGNTIYF	TGTGCCAGCAGTTACTCCCGCGAGTACTCTGGAAACACCATATATTTT	.	TRBV6-6	.	TRBJ1-3
CASSPHSGDRAGDEQYF	TGTGCCAGTAGTCCACACTCCGGGGACAGGGCTGGCGACGAGCAGTACTTC	TRBD1	TRBV19	.	TRBJ2-7
CASSWGTGSYEQYF	TGTGCCAGCAGCTGGGGGACAGGGTCCTACGAGCAGTACTTC	TRBD1	TRBV27	once	TRBJ2-7
CASSQQGVVGNEQFF	TGTGCCAGCTCACAACAGGGGGTAGTGGGCAATGAGCAGTTCTTC	TRBD1	TRBV18	.	TRBJ2-1
CASTELAGSSYEQYF	TGTGCCAGCACCGAACTAGCGGGGAGCTCCTACGAGCAGTACTTC	TRBD2	TRBV27	.	TRBJ2-7
CASSEQATSNQPQHF	TGTGCCAGCAGTGAACAGGCTACTAGCAATCAGCCCCAGCATTTT	.	TRBV2	few	TRBJ1-5
CASRGFTEAFF	TGTGCCTCCAGGGGTTTCACTGAAGCTTTCTTT	.	TRBV10-3	.	TRBJ1-1
CASSQAPANTGELFF	TGCGCCAGCAGTCAGGCACCCGCGAACACCGGGGAGCTGTTTTTT	.	TRBV23-1	.	TRBJ2-2
CASSLDGGSYNEQFF	TGTGCCAGCAGTTTGGACGGGGGCTCCTACAATGAGCAGTTCTTC	.	TRBV28	once	TRBJ2-1
CASSIQGFGELFF	TGTGCCAGTAGTATCCAGGGTTTCGGGGAGCTGTTTTTT	.	TRBV19	.	TRBJ2-2
CASSAFRWAGKAYEQYF	TGTGCCAGCAGTGCCTTCAGATGGGCCGGAAAGGCGTACGAGCAGTACTTC	.	TRBV25-1	.	TRBJ2-7
CASSRGTGNYGYTF	TGTGCCAGCAGCCGAGGGACAGGGAACTATGGCTACACCTTC	TRBD1	TRBV6-6	.	TRBJ1-2
CASSLGDQPQHF	TGTGCCAGCAGCTTAGGCGATCAGCCCCAGCATTTT	.	TRBV7-9	.	TRBJ1-5
CASSLRGGDTEAFF	TGCGCCAGCAGCTTGAGGGGAGGCGACACTGAAGCTTTCTTT	.	TRBV5-1	.	TRBJ1-1
CASSYGTGYEQYF	TGTGCCAGCAGTTATGGGACAGGCTACGAGCAGTACTTC	TRBD1	TRBV6-5	.	TRBJ2-7
CASSLGSQGSETQYF	TGTGCCAGCAGCTTAGGTTCACAGGGGTCCGAGACCCAGTACTTC	TRBD1	TRBV11-3	.	TRBJ2-5
CASSLVGTGNNEKLFF	TGTGCCAGCAGCTTGGTAGGGACAGGGAATAATGAAAAACTGTTTTTT	TRBD1	TRBV5-4	.	TRBJ1-4
CASSPAGRGPYEQYF	TGTGCCAGCAGTCCCGCGGGCAGGGGGCCCTACGAGCAGTACTTC	TRBD1	TRBV27	.	TRBJ2-7
CATSSPRWQGNEKLFF	TGTGCCACCAGCTCGCCTCGTTGGCAGGGTAATGAAAAACTGTTTTTT	.	TRBV15	.	TRBJ1-4